The entry below describes one TCR beta chain. This sample is drawn from a study of T cells in tuberculosis. Across the whole study: T cells were selected with CD1B tetramers loaded with glucose monomycolate.

Sorting used thawed, overnight-rested PBMC stained with anti-CD3, a viability dye and GMM-loaded CD1B tetramer. C32 glucose monomycolate from Rhodococcus equi was loaded onto the CD1B tetramers. CD14-expressing monocytes were removed from PBMC before cryopreservation and sorting. Each donor contributed 95,000 to 100,000 sorted tetramer-negative cells. TCR-alpha and TCR-beta chains were sequenced unpaired. Generated by immunoSEQ multiplex PCR, the TCRdb table keeps only in-frame clones and is missing some. The sample lists 61,000 or so clones, 81% occurring once. V gave up 1 base and J gave up 5 bases; unmatched junction bases: 2. Germline V gives CDR1 GTSNPN, CDR2 SVGIG (reference sequence). The CDR3 consists of 13 residues.

This clonotype originated in an adult woman with latent tuberculosis. The J gene is TRBJ1-1, the V gene TRBV30; the match to TRBD1 covers 9 bases. Sequences were obtained from CD1b-GMM tetramer-negative cells sorted from PBMCs. In DNA, the CDR3 is TGTGCCTGGAGTGAGACAGGGGGAACTGAAGCTTTCTTT. Translating it yields CAWSETGGTEAFF.